These 32 T cell receptor beta chains share one sample of origin, sequenced in a study of T cell clones after liver transplantation. Only in-frame clones appear in the TCRdb table, and some are missing; sequencing was by immunoSEQ multiplex PCR. The sample has about 72,000 clones; more than 90% are singletons. The input for sequencing was CD4+ T cells from blood, taken before liver transplant. The receptors derive from a human donor who received a liver transplant.

V is TRBV5-1 and J is TRBJ2-3, with 7 bases fitting TRBD2. Germline V gene lookup returns CDR1 SGHRS and CDR2 YFSETQ. The CDR3 sequence is 16 residues long. V lost 4 bases and J lost 0; bases outside the gene matches: 8. Here the CDR3 reads CASSRGLAVSTDTQYF. In nucleotides, the CDR3 is TGCGCCAGCAGCCGCGGGCTAGCGGTAAGCACAGATACGCAGTATTTT.

The rearrangement links TRBV28 to TRBJ2-7; TRBD2 aligns across 7 bases. This CDR3 contains 14 residues. CDR1 MDHEN and CDR2 SYDVKM come from the germline V gene. After removal of 6 bases from V and 1 base from J, the junction contained 6 bases not matched to a gene. Here the CDR3 reads CASRSPSGSYEQYF. The CDR3 DNA follows: TGTGCCAGCAGATCGCCTAGCGGTTCCTACGAGCAGTACTTC. The complete variable domain, with remaining parts taken from reference TRBV28 and TRBJ2-7, reads DVKVTQSSRYLVKRTGEKVFLECVQDMDHENMFWYRQDPGLGLRLIYFSYDVKMKEKGDIPEGYSVSREKKERFSLILESASTNQTSMYLCASRSPSGSYEQYFGPGTRLTVT.

The V gene is TRBV6-5, the J gene TRBJ2-7; D gene uncertain. The V gene's germline CDR1 is MNHEY and CDR2 SVGAGI. The CDR3 has 14 amino acids. The V end was cut by 2 bases, the J end by 0 bases, with 8 bases between. The CDR3 protein is CASSYKAISYEQYF. In DNA, the CDR3 is TGTGCCAGCAGTTACAAGGCAATCTCCTACGAGCAGTACTTC.

This CDR3 reads CASSSRAGAYTEAFF. In DNA, the CDR3 is TGTGCCAGTAGTTCTCGTGCTGGAGCCTACACTGAAGCTTTCTTT. This chain joins TRBV19 and TRBJ1-1; D remains ambiguous. The CDR3 length is 15 residues. V lost 5 bases and J lost 3, with 16 bases in between. CDR1 LNHDA and CDR2 SQIVND come from the germline V gene (reference sequence). Together with reference TRBV19 and TRBJ1-1, the CDR3 gives the full variable domain: DGGITQSPKYLFRKEGQNVTLSCEQNLNHDAMYWYRQDPGQGLRLIYYSQIVNDFQKGDIAEGYSVSREKKESFPLTVTSAQKNPTAFYLCASSSRAGAYTEAFFGQGTRLTVV.

This sequence joins TRBV7-3 and TRBJ1-2; D is uncertain. The V gene lost 5 bases and the J gene lost 7 bases, with 17 bases spanning the gap. The CDR3 totals 14 residues. From germline, CDR1 is SGHTA and CDR2 FQGTGA. The DNA for the CDR3 is TGTGCCAGCAGCCTCGGGTCACCAGGCGGTGGCTACACCTTC. This sequence encodes CASSLGSPGGGYTF.

V usage is TRBV27 and J usage is TRBJ2-7; TRBD1 agrees at 7 bases. The CDR3 covers 13 residues. The germline CDR1 and CDR2 sequences are MNHEY and SMNVEV (reference sequence). After removal of 5 bases from V and 5 bases from J, the junction contained 6 bases not matched to a gene. The CDR3 spells CASSEQGMNEQYF. The CDR3 coding sequence is TGTGCCAGCAGTGAACAGGGGATGAACGAGCAGTACTTC.

This chain joins TRBV5-6 and TRBJ2-3, with 9 bases lining up with TRBD1. The CDR3 loop spans 15 amino acids. Looked up from germline, CDR1 is SGHDT and CDR2 is YYEEEE. The trim removed 3 bases at V and 5 bases at J, leaving 7 bases unmatched. CDR3 DNA: TGTGCCAGCAGCTCGCCGGGACAGGGAGAAGATACGCAGTATTTT. Its protein is CASSSPGQGEDTQYF.

The chain employs TRBV13 and TRBJ1-2; D might be TRBD1 (5 bases). V lost 1 base and J lost 1, with 7 bases in between. The germline V gene has CDR1 PRHDT and CDR2 FYEKMQ (reference sequence). The length of the CDR3 is 14 residues. CDR3 sequence (DNA): TGTGCCAGCAGCTTAGAGGGGAGTAACTATGGCTACACCTTC. Amino acid sequence: CASSLEGSNYGYTF.

The rearrangement joins TRBV5-1 to TRBJ1-3; D is ambiguous. Trimming pared 3 bases from V and 0 bases from J, leaving 7 bases between. Per germline, CDR1 SGHRS and CDR2 YFSETQ. This CDR3 region has 14 residues. The CDR3 DNA follows: TGCGCCAGCAGCTCGGACGGCTCTGGAAACACCATATATTTT. This encodes CASSSDGSGNTIYF.

The V and J genes are TRBV5-4 and TRBJ1-1; 8 nucleotides match TRBD1. CDR3 length: 15 residues. Germline V gene data show CDR1 as SGHNT and CDR2 as YYREEE (reference sequence). Trimming at V came to 4 bases and at J to 1 base, leaving 6 bases not matched to a gene. The CDR3 spells CASSPGQGGNTEAFF. DNA for the CDR3: TGTGCCAGCAGCCCAGGACAGGGCGGGAACACTGAAGCTTTCTTT.

V and J are TRBV10-3 and TRBJ2-2; 7 nucleotides agree with TRBD2. This CDR3 spans 16 amino acids. Germline CDR1 reads ENHRY; CDR2 reads SYGVKD. J lost 1 base, V lost 6 bases, and 8 bases had no gene match. Here the CDR3 DNA reads TGTGCCATCAGCGCCGCCTGGGGGGGGAACACCGGGGAGCTGTTTTTT. This sequence encodes CAISAAWGGNTGELFF.

Here the CDR3 DNA reads TGTGCCAGCAGCTTCGGGACTGGAGGAAACACCATATATTTT. It encodes CASSFGTGGNTIYF. The V and J genes are TRBV5-4 and TRBJ1-3, with D perhaps matching TRBD1 (5 bases). V shed 2 bases and J shed 4 bases, with 10 bases lying between them. CDR1 SGHNT and CDR2 YYREEE come from the germline V gene (reference sequence). The CDR3 has 14 residues.

The rearrangement uses TRBV7-3 and TRBJ1-1; the match to TRBD1 covers 11 bases. The germline V gene encodes CDR1 SGHTA and CDR2 FQGTGA. The CDR3 has 15 amino acids. V was pared by 1 base and J by 4 bases, with 2 bases of the junction left unmatched. Written as DNA, the CDR3 is TGTGCCAGCAGCTTAAGCGGGACAGGGGGCACTGAAGCTTTCTTT. Its translation is CASSLSGTGGTEAFF. Using reference TRBV7-3 and TRBJ1-1 for the parts outside the CDR3, the full variable domain is GAGVSQTPSNKVTEKGKYVELRCDPISGHTALYWYRQSLGQGPEFLIYFQGTGAADDSGLPNDRFFAVRPEGSVSTLKIQRTERGDSAVYLCASSLSGTGGTEAFFGQGTRLTVV.

This rearrangement joins TRBV19 to TRBJ2-7; 10 bases match TRBD1. The germline V gene has CDR1 LNHDA and CDR2 SQIVND (reference sequence). The CDR3 covers 16 residues. V dropped 3 bases and J dropped 1; count of bases not matched to a gene: 6. CDR3 sequence reads: CASSIKGDRGSYEQYF. The CDR3 DNA reads as TGTGCCAGTAGTATTAAGGGGGACAGGGGATCCTACGAGCAGTACTTC.

The chain joins TRBV11-3 to TRBJ2-7; 10 nucleotides agree with TRBD2. From germline, CDR1 is SGHNT and CDR2 YENEEA. This CDR3 comprises 15 residues. The V gene end was trimmed by 5 bases and the J gene end by 2 bases; junction bases not matched to a gene: 6. The CDR3 region has the DNA TGTGCCAGCAGCCGCAGCGGGAGGGATACCTACGAGCAGTACTTC. This sequence encodes CASSRSGRDTYEQYF.

V usage is TRBV6-5 and J usage is TRBJ2-7; 8 bases are shared with TRBD2. The V gene end was trimmed by 5 bases and the J gene end by 6 bases; junction bases not matched to a gene: 6. Germline assignment: CDR1 MNHEY and CDR2 SVGAGI. This CDR3 is 13 amino acids long. The CDR3 is CASSRGLGGEQYF. The CDR3 DNA reads TGTGCCAGCAGTAGGGGACTAGGTGGCGAGCAGTACTTC.

The rearrangement joins TRBV5-1 to TRBJ1-2; TRBD1 matches 8 bases. V lost 4 bases to trimming and J lost 8 bases; unmatched junction nucleotides: 7. CDR1 and CDR2 (germline): SGHRS, YFSETQ. The CDR3 spans 13 residues. Here the CDR3 reads CASSPDRAGGYTF. Written as DNA, the CDR3 is TGCGCCAGCAGCCCGGACAGGGCTGGAGGCTACACCTTC.

V is TRBV5-1 and J is TRBJ2-2; D possibly corresponds to TRBD2 (6 bases). The CDR3 spans 15 residues. With 0 bases removed from V and 6 bases from J, the gap between germline ends came to 12 bases. Germline lookup yields CDR1 SGHRS and CDR2 YFSETQ. Here the CDR3 reads CASSLGFGGAGELFF. CDR3 bases: TGCGCCAGCAGCTTGGGTTTTGGAGGGGCCGGGGAGCTGTTTTTT.

V and J are TRBV9 and TRBJ2-3; D gene uncertain. The CDR3 contains 14 residues. Germline V gene lookup returns CDR1 SGDLS and CDR2 YYNGEE. Trimming removed 4 bases at V and 1 base at J, with 10 bases between. The CDR3 here is CASSPRQGTDTQYF. The CDR3 DNA reads as TGTGCCAGCAGCCCCCGCCAGGGCACAGATACGCAGTATTTT.

The gene calls are TRBV5-1 and TRBJ2-7, with 8 bases matching TRBD2. Trimming removed 1 base from V and 3 bases from J; junction bases left unmatched: 6. The CDR3 loop spans 15 amino acids. The germline CDR1 and CDR2 sequences are SGHRS and YFSETQ. The CDR3 sequence is CASSLTSGGGYEQYF. Written as DNA, the CDR3 is TGCGCCAGCAGCTTGACTAGCGGCGGTGGCTACGAGCAGTACTTC.

This chain links TRBV11-2 with TRBJ2-2; 9 bases are a match to TRBD1. The V segment lost 4 bases and the J segment 4 bases; nucleotides outside the gene matches: 4. Germline CDR1 is SGHAT and CDR2 is FQNNGV. This CDR3 is 15 amino acids long. The CDR3 DNA reads as TGTGCCAGCAGCTCGGCGACAGGGGGCACCGGGGAGCTGTTTTTT. This gives the protein CASSSATGGTGELFF.

V gene TRBV28 combines with J gene TRBJ1-5, with D uncertain. The CDR3 contains 12 residues. Per germline, CDR1 MDHEN and CDR2 SYDVKM. The V and J ends lost 5 bases and 5 bases respectively, with 7 bases between them. The CDR3 protein is CASSLNYQPQHF. DNA of the CDR3: TGTGCCAGCAGTCTGAATTATCAGCCCCAGCATTTT.

This clone appeared a single time. This sequence joins TRBV2 and TRBJ2-7; 7 bases match TRBD2. The CDR3 consists of 13 residues. Per germline, CDR1 SNHLY and CDR2 FYNNEI. V was pared by 1 base and J by 12 bases, with 9 bases of the junction left unmatched. This CDR3 is CASSEVAQGGLYF. As DNA, the CDR3 is TGTGCCAGCAGTGAAGTCGCTCAGGGAGGGTTGTACTTC.

The chain links TRBV9 to TRBJ1-4; unclear D gene. There are 16 residues in the CDR3. Germline-derived CDR1 and CDR2 are SGDLS and YYNGEE. Trimming cost V 0 bases and J 7 bases, with 16 bases left between them. The DNA of the CDR3 is TGTGCCAGCAGCGTAGCCAGCGGCAGCCTCGGTGAAAAACTGTTTTTT. This translates into CASSVASGSLGEKLFF.

The chain recombines TRBV7-2 with TRBJ1-5; D gene uncertain. Trimming removed 3 bases at V and 7 bases at J, with 16 bases between. Germline V CDR1 and CDR2: SGHTA, FQGNSA. The CDR3 contains 15 residues. In nucleotides, the CDR3 is TGTGCCAGCAGCTTCACAGCCGCACGGGGACAGCCCCAGCATTTT. Amino acid sequence: CASSFTAARGQPQHF. The full variable domain, rest sourced from reference TRBV7-2 and TRBJ1-5, is GAGVSQSPSNKVTEKGKDVELRCDPISGHTALYWYRQSLGQGLEFLIYFQGNSAPDKSGLPSDRFSAERTGGSVSTLTIQRTQQEDSAVYLCASSFTAARGQPQHFGDGTRLSIL.

J is TRBJ2-5 and V is TRBV6-5; the D gene is possibly TRBD1 (5 bases). V was pared by 0 bases and J by 2 bases, with 7 bases between. Germline V gives CDR1 MNHEY, CDR2 SVGAGI. The CDR3 consists of 14 residues. In DNA form, the CDR3 reads TGTGCCAGCAGTTACTCAGGGGCGCAAGAGACCCAGTACTTC. It specifies CASSYSGAQETQYF.

This chain joins TRBV5-4 and TRBJ1-2; 9 bases line up with TRBD1. The length of the CDR3 is 13 residues. Germline trimming cut 4 bases from V and 5 bases from J; bases unmatched to any gene: 3. The germline V gene encodes CDR1 SGHNT and CDR2 YYREEE (reference sequence). The CDR3 is CASSPGQGYGYTF. The CDR3 coding sequence is TGTGCCAGCAGCCCGGGACAGGGATATGGCTACACCTTC. Full variable domain (missing parts from reference TRBV5-4 and TRBJ1-2): ETGVTQSPTHLIKTRGQQVTLRCSSQSGHNTVSWYQQALGQGPQFIFQYYREEENGRGNFPPRFSGLQFPNYSSELNVNALELDDSALYLCASSPGQGYGYTFGSGTRLTVV.

The rearrangement uses TRBV6-5 and TRBJ1-1; D is undetermined. V was cut by 10 bases and J by 1 base, with 13 bases left in between. Germline V gene sequence: CDR1 MNHEY, CDR2 SVGAGI. The length of the CDR3 is 13 residues. The CDR3 coding sequence is TGTGCCACCCGTCCCGTGGGGAACACTGAAGCTTTCTTT. It is translated as CATRPVGNTEAFF.

The gene calls are TRBV11-3 and TRBJ1-1, with unresolved D. V was cut by 5 bases and J by 8 bases, with 15 bases left in between. The CDR3 covers 13 residues. Germline lookup yields CDR1 SGHNT and CDR2 YENEEA. The CDR3 region has the DNA TGTGCCAGCAGCCCCCTCCCCAATGGGGAAGCTTTCTTT. Protein sequence: CASSPLPNGEAFF.

The CDR3 loop is CASSFRMGIYEQYF. The CDR3, as DNA: TGTGCCAGCAGCTTTCGAATGGGGATCTACGAGCAGTACTTC. This chain joins TRBV11-2 and TRBJ2-7; D gene ambiguous. Trimming left V 3 bases short and J 3 bases short, with 12 bases between. Looked up from germline, CDR1 is SGHAT and CDR2 is FQNNGV. The CDR3 sequence is 14 residues long.

The chain has TRBV19 and TRBJ2-1; 8 bases are a match to TRBD1. Germline assignment: CDR1 LNHDA and CDR2 SQIVND (reference sequence). With 3 bases clipped from V and 6 bases from J, the junction kept 4 bases outside the gene matches. The CDR3 extends over 14 amino acids. This CDR3 is CASSIGQGRNEQFF. CDR3 DNA sequence: TGTGCCAGTAGTATTGGACAGGGACGCAATGAGCAGTTCTTC. The entire variable domain, with the rest obtained from reference TRBV19 and TRBJ2-1, is as follows: DGGITQSPKYLFRKEGQNVTLSCEQNLNHDAMYWYRQDPGQGLRLIYYSQIVNDFQKGDIAEGYSVSREKKESFPLTVTSAQKNPTAFYLCASSIGQGRNEQFFGPGTRLTVL.

The chain carries TRBV7-3 and TRBJ2-1; no clear D. This CDR3 region has 13 residues. Germline V gene lookup returns CDR1 SGHTA and CDR2 FQGTGA. Trimming left V 1 base short and J 6 bases short, with 7 bases between. This CDR3 reads CASSLNSLNEQFF. CDR3 sequence (DNA): TGTGCCAGCAGCTTAAACTCCCTCAATGAGCAGTTCTTC.